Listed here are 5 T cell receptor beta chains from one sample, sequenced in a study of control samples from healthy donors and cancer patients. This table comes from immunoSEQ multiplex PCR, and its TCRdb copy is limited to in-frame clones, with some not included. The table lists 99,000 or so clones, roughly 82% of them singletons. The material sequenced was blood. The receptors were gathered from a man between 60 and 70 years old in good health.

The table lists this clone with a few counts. Written as DNA, the CDR3 is TGTGCCAGCAGCACATTTAGGACAGGCTTCTCTGGAAACACCATATATTTT. This translates into CASSTFRTGFSGNTIYF. The chain uses TRBV5-6 and TRBJ1-3; TRBD1 matches 7 bases. CDR3 length: 17 amino acids. The germline CDR1 and CDR2 sequences are SGHDT and YYEEEE. J lost 0 bases, V lost 4 bases, and 10 bases had no gene match.

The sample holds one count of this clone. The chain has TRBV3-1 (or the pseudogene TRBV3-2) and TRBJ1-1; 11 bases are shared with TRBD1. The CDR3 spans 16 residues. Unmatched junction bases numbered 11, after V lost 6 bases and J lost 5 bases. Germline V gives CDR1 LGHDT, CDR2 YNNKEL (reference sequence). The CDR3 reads CASSPRDRGVGTEAFF. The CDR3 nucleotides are TGTGCCAGCAGTCCTCGGGACAGGGGGGTCGGTACTGAAGCTTTCTTT.

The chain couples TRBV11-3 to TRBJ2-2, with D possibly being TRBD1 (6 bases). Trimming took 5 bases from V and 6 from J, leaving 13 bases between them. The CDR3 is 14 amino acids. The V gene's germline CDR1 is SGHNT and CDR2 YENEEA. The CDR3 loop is CASSRDRTPGELFF. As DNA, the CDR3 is TGTGCCAGCAGCCGTGACAGGACCCCCGGGGAGCTGTTTTTT.

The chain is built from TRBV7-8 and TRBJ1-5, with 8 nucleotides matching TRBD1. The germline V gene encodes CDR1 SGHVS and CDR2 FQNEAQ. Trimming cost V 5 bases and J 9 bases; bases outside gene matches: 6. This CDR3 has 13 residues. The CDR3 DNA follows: TGTGCCAGCAGCCAGGACAGGGTGGGGCCCCAGCATTTT. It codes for CASSQDRVGPQHF.

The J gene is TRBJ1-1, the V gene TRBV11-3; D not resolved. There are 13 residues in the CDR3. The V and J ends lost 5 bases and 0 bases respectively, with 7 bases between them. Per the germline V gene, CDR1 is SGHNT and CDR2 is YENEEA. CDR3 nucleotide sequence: TGTGCCAGCAGCCCTACGATGAACACTGAAGCTTTCTTT. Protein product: CASSPTMNTEAFF.